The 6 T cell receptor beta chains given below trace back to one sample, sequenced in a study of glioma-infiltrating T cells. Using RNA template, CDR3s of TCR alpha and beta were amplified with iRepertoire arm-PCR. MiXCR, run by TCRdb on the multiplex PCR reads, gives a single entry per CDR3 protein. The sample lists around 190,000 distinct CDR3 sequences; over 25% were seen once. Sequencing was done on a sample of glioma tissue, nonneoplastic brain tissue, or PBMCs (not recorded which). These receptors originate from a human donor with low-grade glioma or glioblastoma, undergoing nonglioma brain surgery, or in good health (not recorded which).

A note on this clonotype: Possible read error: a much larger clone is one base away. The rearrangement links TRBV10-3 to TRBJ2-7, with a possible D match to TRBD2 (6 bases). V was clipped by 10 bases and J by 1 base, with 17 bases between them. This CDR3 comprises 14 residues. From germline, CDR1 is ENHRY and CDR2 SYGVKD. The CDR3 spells CATAGGAKSYEQYF. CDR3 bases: TGTGCCACCGCCGGGGGAGCGAAGTCCTACGAGCAGTACTTC.

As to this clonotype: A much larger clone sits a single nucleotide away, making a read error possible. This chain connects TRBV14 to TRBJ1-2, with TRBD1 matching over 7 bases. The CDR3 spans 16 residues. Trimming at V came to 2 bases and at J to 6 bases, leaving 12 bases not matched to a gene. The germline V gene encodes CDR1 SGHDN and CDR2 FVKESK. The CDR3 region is CASSQFYRGGSHGYTF. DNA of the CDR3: TGTGCCAGCAGCCAATTTTACAGGGGAGGATCCCATGGCTACACCTTC.

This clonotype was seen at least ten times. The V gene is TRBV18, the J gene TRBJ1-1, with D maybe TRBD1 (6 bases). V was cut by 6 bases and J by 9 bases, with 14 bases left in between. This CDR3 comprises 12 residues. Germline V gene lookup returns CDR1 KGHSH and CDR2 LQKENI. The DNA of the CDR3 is TGTGCCAGCTCTCCTTCAGGACAGAAAGCTTTCTTT. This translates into CASSPSGQKAFF.

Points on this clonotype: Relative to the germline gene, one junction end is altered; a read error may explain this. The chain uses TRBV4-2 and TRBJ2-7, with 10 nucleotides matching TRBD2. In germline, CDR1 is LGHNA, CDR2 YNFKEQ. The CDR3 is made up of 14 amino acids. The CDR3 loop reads CAISQAAGGGEHYF. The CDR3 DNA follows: TGTGCCATCAGCCAGGCAGCGGGAGGGGGGGAGCATTACTTC.

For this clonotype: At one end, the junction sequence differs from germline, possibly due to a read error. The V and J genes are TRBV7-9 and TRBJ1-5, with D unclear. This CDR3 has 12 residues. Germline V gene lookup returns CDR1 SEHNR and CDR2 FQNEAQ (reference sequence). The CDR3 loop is CASRFTGQPQHF. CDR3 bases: TGTGCCAGCAGATTCACTGGTCAGCCCCAACATTTT.

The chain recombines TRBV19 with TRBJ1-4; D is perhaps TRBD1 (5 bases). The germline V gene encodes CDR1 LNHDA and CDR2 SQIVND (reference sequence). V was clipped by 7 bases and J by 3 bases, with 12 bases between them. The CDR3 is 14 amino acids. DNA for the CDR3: TGTGCCAGTAAGGGGCAGGCCTCTAATGAAAAACTGTTTTTT. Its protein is CASKGQASNEKLFF. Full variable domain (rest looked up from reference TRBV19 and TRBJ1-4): DGGITQSPKYLFRKEGQNVTLSCEQNLNHDAMYWYRQDPGQGLRLIYYSQIVNDFQKGDIAEGYSVSREKKESFPLTVTSAQKNPTAFYLCASKGQASNEKLFFGSGTQLSVL.